This is a list of T cell receptor beta chains from one sample in a study of T cell responses to AZD1222 COVID-19 vaccine. Here immunoSEQ multiplex PCR was the method, and the copy in TCRdb shows in-frame clones only, minus some. The sample includes more than 60,000 clones, less than 90% of them seen just once. Sequences were derived from peripheral blood, sampled on day 0 of AZD1222 vaccination. These receptors came from an adult in good health. The conserved cysteine and the conserved F or W are not part of the CDR3 here.

>TRBV19
ASGESYGYT
>TRBV7-8
ASSRASQGLSYEQY
>TRBV18
ASSLRGIRTGELF
>TRBV19
ASSIPFSGTSAGGEQY
>TRBV6-1
ASSEWGSSLF
>TRBV10-3
AISDGGGYT
>TRBV7-3
ASSSGGQMESPLH
>TRBV7-2
ASSLISYEQY
>TRBV13
ASSSTGDYGYT
>TRBV4-2
ASSHRGTGNTIY
>TRBV19
ASSLNRDLYGYT
>TRBV28
ASSFSPGLGTTTDTQY
>TRBV3-1/TRBV3-2
ASSQDPDRAKNIQY
>TRBV5-1
ASSFHDRDNTEAF
>TRBV10-3
AIRTSTETQY
>TRBV28
ASSSLAGGQETQY
>TRBV7-8
ASSGRRGFNQPQH
>TRBV5-1
ASSPGGTNEKLF
>TRBV24-1
ATSDSRGLSNQPQH
>TRBV2
ASSGDRGPGELF